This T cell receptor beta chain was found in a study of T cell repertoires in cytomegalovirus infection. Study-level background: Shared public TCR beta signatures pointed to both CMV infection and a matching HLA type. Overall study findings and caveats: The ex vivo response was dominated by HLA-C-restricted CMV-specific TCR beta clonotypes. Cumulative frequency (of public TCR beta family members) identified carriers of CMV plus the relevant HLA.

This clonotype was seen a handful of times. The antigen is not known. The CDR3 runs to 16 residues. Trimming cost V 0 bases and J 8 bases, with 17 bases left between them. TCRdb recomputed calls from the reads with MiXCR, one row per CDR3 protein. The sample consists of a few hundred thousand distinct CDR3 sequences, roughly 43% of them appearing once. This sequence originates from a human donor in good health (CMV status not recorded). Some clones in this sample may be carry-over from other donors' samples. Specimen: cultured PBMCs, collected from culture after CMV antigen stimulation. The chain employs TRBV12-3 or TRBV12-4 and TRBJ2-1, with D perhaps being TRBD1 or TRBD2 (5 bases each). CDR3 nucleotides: TGTGCCAGCAGTTTAGCGCGGAGGATAGGGGCCGATGAGCAGTTCTTC. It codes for CASSLARRIGADEQFF.